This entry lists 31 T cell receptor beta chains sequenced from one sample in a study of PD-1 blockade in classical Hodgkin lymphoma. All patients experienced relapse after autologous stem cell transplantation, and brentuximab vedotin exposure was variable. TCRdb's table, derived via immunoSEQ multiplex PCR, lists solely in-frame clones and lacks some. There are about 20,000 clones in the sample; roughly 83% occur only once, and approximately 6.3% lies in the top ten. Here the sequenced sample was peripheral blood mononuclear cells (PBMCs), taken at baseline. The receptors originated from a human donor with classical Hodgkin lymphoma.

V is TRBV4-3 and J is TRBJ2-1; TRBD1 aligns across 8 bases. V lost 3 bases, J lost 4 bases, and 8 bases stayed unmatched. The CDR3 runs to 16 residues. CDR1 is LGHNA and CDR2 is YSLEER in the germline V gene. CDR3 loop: CASSQGHRGFYNEQFF. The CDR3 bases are TGCGCCAGCAGCCAGGGTCACAGGGGGTTTTACAATGAGCAGTTCTTC.

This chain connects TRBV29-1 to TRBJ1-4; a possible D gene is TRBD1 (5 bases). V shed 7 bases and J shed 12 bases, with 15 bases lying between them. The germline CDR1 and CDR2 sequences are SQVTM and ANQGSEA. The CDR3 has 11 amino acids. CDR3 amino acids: CSAYKGVQLFF. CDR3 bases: TGCAGCGCCTACAAAGGGGTCCAACTGTTTTTT.

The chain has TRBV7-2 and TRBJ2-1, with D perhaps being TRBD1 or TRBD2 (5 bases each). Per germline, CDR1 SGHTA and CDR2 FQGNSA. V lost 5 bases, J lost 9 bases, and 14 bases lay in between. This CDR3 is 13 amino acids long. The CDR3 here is CASSLSPGGEQFF. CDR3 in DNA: TGTGCCAGCAGCCTAAGCCCTGGGGGTGAGCAGTTCTTC.

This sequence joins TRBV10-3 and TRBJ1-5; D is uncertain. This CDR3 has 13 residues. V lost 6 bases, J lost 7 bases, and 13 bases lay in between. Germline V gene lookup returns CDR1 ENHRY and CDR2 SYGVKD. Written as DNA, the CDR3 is TGTGCCATCAGCCCCGAGGGTGGACAGCCCCAGCATTTT. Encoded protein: CAISPEGGQPQHF.

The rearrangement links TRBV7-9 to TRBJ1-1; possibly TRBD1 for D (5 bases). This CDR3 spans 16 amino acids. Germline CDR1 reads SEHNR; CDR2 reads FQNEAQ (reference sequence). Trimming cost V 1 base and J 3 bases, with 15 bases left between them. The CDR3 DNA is TGTGCCAGCAGCTTAGGGGCAGGGCTAGAGGACACTGAAGCTTTCTTT. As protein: CASSLGAGLEDTEAFF.

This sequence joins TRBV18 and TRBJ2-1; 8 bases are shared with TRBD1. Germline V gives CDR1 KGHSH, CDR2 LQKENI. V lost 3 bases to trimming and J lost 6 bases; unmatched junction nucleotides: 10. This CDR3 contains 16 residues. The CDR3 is CASSPGSQGAVNEQFF. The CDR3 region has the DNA TGTGCCAGCTCACCGGGAAGTCAGGGGGCAGTCAATGAGCAGTTCTTC.

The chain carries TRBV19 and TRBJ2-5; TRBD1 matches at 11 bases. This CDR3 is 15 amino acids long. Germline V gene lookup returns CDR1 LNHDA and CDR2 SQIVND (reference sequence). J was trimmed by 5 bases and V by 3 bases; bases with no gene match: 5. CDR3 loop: CASSIRTGGRETQYF. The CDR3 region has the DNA TGTGCCAGTAGTATCAGGACAGGGGGCCGGGAGACCCAGTACTTC. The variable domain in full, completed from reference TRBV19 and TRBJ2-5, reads DGGITQSPKYLFRKEGQNVTLSCEQNLNHDAMYWYRQDPGQGLRLIYYSQIVNDFQKGDIAEGYSVSREKKESFPLTVTSAQKNPTAFYLCASSIRTGGRETQYFGPGTRLLVL.

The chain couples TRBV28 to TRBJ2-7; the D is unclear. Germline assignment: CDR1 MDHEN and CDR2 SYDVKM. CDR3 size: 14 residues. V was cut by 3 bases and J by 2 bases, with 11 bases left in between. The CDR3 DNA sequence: TGTGCCAGCAGTTTGAAGATTAACGCCTACGAGCAGTACTTC. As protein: CASSLKINAYEQYF.

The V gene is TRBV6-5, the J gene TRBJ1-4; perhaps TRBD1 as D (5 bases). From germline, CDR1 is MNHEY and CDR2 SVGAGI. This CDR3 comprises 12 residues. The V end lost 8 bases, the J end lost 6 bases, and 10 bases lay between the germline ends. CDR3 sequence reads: CASSGTDEKLFF. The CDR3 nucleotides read TGTGCCAGCTCAGGGACCGATGAAAAACTGTTTTTT.

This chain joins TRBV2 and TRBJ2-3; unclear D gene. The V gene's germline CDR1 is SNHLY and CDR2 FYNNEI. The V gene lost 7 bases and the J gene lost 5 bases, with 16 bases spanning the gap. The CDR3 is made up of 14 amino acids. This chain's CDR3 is CASKVTTMRDTQYF. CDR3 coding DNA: TGTGCCAGCAAGGTAACTACCATGAGAGATACGCAGTATTTT.

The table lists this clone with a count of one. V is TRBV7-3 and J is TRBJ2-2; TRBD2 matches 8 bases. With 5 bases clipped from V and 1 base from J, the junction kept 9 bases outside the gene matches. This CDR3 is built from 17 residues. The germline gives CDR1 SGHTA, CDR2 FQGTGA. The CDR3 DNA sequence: TGTGCCAGCAGCCCAAGCGGGGGCTTGAAGAACACCGGGGAGCTGTTTTTT. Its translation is CASSPSGGLKNTGELFF.

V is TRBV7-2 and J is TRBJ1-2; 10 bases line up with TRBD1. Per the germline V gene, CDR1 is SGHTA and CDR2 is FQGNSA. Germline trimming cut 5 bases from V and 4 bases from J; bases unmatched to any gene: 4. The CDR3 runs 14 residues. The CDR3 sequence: CASSPDRGGYGYTF. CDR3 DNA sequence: TGTGCCAGCAGCCCGGACAGGGGGGGCTATGGCTACACCTTC.

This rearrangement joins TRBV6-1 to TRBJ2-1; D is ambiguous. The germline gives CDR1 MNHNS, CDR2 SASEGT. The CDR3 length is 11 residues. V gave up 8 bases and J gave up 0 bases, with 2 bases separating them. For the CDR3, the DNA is TGTGCCAGCCCCTCCTACAATGAGCAGTTCTTC. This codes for CASPSYNEQFF.

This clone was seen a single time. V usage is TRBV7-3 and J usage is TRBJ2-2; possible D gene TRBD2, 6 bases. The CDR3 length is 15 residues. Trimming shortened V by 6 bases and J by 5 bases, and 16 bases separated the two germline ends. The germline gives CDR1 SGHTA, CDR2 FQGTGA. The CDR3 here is CASSDRGGDTGELFF. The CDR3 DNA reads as TGTGCCAGCAGTGATAGAGGAGGGGATACCGGGGAGCTGTTTTTT.

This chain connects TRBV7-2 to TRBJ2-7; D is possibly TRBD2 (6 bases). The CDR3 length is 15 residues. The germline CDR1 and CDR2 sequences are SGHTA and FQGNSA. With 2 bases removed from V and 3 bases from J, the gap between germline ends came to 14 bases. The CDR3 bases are TGTGCCAGCAGCTTAAGGCGGAGGGCCGGCTACGAGCAGTACTTC. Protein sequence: CASSLRRRAGYEQYF.

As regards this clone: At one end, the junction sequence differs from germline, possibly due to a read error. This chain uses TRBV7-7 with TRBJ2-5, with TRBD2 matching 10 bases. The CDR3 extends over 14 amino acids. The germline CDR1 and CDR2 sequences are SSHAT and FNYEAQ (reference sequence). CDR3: CASSIGTSAETQYF. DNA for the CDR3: TGTGCTAGCAGCATCGGGACTAGCGCGGAGACCCAGTACTTC.

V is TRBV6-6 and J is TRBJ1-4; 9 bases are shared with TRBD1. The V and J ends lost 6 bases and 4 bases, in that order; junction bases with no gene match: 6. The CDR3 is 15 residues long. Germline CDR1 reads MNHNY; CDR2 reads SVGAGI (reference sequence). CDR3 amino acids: CASRPQGAGNEKLFF. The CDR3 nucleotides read TGTGCCAGCAGACCACAGGGGGCCGGTAATGAAAAACTGTTTTTT.

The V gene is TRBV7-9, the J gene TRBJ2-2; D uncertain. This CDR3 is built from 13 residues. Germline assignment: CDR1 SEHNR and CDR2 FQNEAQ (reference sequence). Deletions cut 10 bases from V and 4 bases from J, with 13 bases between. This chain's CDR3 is CATRGPATGELFF. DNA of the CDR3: TGTGCCACCCGAGGCCCAGCCACCGGGGAGCTGTTTTTT.

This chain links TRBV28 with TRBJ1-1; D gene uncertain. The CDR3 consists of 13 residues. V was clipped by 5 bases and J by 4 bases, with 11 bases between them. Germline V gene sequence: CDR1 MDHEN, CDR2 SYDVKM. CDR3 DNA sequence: TGTGCCAGCAGTCCCCACACGGTCACTGAAGCTTTCTTT. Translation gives CASSPHTVTEAFF.

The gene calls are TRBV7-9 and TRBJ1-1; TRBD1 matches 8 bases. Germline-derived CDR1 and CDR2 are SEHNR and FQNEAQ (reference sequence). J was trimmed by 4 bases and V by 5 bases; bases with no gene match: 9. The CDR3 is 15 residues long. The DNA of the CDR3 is TGTGCCAGCAGCGGACAGGGACGTCAGTCCACTGAAGCTTTCTTT. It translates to CASSGQGRQSTEAFF.

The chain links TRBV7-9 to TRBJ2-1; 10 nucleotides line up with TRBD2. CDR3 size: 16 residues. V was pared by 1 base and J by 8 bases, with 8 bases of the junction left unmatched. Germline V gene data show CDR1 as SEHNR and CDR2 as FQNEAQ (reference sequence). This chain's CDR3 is CASSLGIAGGRDEQFF. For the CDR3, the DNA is TGTGCCAGCAGCTTAGGGATAGCGGGGGGCAGAGATGAGCAGTTCTTC.

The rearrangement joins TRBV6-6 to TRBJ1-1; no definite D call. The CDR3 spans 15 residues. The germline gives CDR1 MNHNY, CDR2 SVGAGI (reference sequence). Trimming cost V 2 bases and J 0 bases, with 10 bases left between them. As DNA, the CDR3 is TGTGCCAGCAGTTACCCACCGGGCTTGAACACTGAAGCTTTCTTT. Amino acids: CASSYPPGLNTEAFF.

This chain's CDR3 is CASSASDIYSGNTIYF. DNA for the CDR3: TGTGCCAGCAGTGCCTCTGACATATACTCTGGAAACACCATATATTTT. The rearrangement links TRBV6-1 to TRBJ1-3; D remains ambiguous. Trimming removed 4 bases from V and 0 bases from J, with 13 bases in between. This CDR3 has 16 amino acids. The germline gives CDR1 MNHNS, CDR2 SASEGT.

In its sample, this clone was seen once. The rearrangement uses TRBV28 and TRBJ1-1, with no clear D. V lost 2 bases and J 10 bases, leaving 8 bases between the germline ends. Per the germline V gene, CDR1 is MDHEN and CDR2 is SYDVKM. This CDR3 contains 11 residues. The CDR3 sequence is CASSLTGRAFF. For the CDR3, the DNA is TGTGCCAGCAGTTTAACGGGAAGAGCTTTCTTT.

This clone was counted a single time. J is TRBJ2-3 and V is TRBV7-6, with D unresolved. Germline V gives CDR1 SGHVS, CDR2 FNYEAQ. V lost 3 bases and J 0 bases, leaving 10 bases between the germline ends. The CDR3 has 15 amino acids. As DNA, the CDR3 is TGTGCCAGCAGCTTTCAGCCCGCTAGCACAGATACGCAGTATTTT. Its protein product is CASSFQPASTDTQYF.

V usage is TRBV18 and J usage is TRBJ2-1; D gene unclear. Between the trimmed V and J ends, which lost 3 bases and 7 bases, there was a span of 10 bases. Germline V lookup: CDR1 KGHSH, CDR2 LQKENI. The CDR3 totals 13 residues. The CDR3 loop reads CASSPFDPNEQFF. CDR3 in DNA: TGTGCCAGCTCACCCTTCGATCCTAATGAGCAGTTCTTC.

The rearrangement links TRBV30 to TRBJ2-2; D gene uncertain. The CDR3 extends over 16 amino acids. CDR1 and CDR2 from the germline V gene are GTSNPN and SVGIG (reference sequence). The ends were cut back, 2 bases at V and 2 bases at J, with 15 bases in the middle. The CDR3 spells CAWSTLFRLNTGELFF. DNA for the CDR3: TGTGCCTGGAGTACCCTCTTCCGGCTTAACACCGGGGAGCTGTTTTTT.

CDR3 loop: CASSLITEAFF. DNA of the CDR3: TGTGCCAGCAGTTTGATTACTGAAGCTTTCTTT. The gene calls are TRBV28 and TRBJ1-1; no clear D gene. Germline values: CDR1 MDHEN, CDR2 SYDVKM. The CDR3 has 11 amino acids. Between the trimmed V and J ends, which lost 3 bases and 5 bases, there was a span of 4 bases.

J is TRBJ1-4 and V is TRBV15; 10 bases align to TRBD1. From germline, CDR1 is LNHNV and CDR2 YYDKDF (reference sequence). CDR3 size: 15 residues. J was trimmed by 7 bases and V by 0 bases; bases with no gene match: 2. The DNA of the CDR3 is TGTGCCACCAGCAGAGATGGGACAGGGGTTGAAAAACTGTTTTTT. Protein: CATSRDGTGVEKLFF.

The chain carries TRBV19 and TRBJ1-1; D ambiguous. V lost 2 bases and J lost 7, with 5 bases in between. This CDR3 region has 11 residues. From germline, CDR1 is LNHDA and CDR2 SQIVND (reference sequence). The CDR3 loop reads CASSIRFEAFF. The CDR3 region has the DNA TGTGCCAGTAGTATAAGATTTGAAGCTTTCTTT.

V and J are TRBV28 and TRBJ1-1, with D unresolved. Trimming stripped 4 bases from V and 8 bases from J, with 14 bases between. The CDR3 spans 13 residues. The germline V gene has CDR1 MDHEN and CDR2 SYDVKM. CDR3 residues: CASSSGGRPEAFF. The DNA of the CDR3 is TGTGCCAGCAGTTCTGGAGGACGGCCCGAAGCTTTCTTT.